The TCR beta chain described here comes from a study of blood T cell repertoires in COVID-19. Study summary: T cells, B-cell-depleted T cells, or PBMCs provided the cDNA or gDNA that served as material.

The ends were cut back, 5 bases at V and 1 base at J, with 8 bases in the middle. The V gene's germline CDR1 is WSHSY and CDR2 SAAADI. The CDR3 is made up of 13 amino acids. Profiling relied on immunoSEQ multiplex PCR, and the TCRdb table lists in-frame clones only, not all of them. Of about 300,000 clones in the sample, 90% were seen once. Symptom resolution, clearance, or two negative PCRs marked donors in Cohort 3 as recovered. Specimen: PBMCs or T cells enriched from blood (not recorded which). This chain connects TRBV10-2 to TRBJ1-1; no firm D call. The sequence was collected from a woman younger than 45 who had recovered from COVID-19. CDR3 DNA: TGCGCCAGCAGTACTGATCAGAACACTGAAGCTTTCTTT. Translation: CASSTDQNTEAFF.